The 20 T cell receptor beta chains below were found in one sample sequenced in a study of CD8+CD57+ T cells in acquired aplastic anemia. Patients chosen for sequencing had shown CD8+CD57+ cell expansion by flow cytometry. TCR beta VDJ and CDR3 profiling used genomic DNA as template. TCRdb reprocessed the reads with MiXCR, giving one entry per CDR3 protein. The data hold about half a million distinct CDR3 sequences, with under 40% observed a single time. Source material: sorted CD4+, CD8+, or CD8+CD57+ T cells (not recorded which) from PBMCs. Receptors were obtained from a human donor with aplastic anemia.

This clonotype was recorded once. With a much larger clone just one base away, this may be a read error. The chain is built from TRBV19 and TRBJ1-1, with 7 bases fitting TRBD1. J lost 11 bases, V lost 6 bases, and 9 bases had no gene match. The CDR3 is 12 amino acids. The V gene's germline CDR1 is LNHDA and CDR2 SQIVND (reference sequence). CDR3 nucleotides: TGTGCCAGTAGCGAACGCGAGGGGGCGGCTTTCTTT. It translates to CASSEREGAAFF.

This clonotype occurred many times. This chain joins TRBV7-6 and TRBJ2-7; D perhaps matches TRBD1 (7 bases). The CDR3 runs 15 residues. V lost 2 bases and J 7 bases, leaving 18 bases between the germline ends. In germline, CDR1 is SGHVS, CDR2 FNYEAQ. CDR3 DNA sequence: TGTGCCAGCAGCTTATTTTCAGGGGGAGGCGATGAGCAGTACTTC. Its protein is CASSLFSGGGDEQYF. Using reference TRBV7-6 and TRBJ2-7 for the parts outside the CDR3, the full variable domain is GAGVSQSPRYKVTKRGQDVALRCDPISGHVSLYWYRQALGQGPEFLTYFNYEAQQDKSGLPNDRFSAERPEGSISTLTIQRTEQRDSAMYRCASSLFSGGGDEQYFGPGTRLTVT.

This clonotype was observed a few times. The chain has TRBV7-6 and TRBJ2-7; TRBD2 agrees at 9 bases. The CDR3 has 18 amino acids. The V gene end was trimmed by 2 bases and the J gene end by 3 bases; junction bases not matched to a gene: 14. CDR1 is SGHVS and CDR2 is FNYEAQ in the germline V gene. The CDR3 sequence: CASSLSSSAGGSGYEQYF. The CDR3 nucleotides read TGTGCCAGCAGCTTATCGAGTTCAGCGGGAGGTTCAGGCTACGAGCAGTACTTC.

Written as DNA, the CDR3 is TGTGCCATCAGTGTACAGCAGAAGGGTTCACCCCTCCACTTT. The encoded protein is CAISVQQKGSPLHF. The chain couples TRBV10-3 to TRBJ1-6; D unresolved. This CDR3 comprises 14 residues. Trimming cost V 4 bases and J 9 bases, with 13 bases left between them. Germline V lookup: CDR1 ENHRY, CDR2 SYGVKD.

This clonotype was seen only a few times. The chain joins TRBV19 to TRBJ2-1, with D possibly being TRBD2 (5 bases). Trimming cost V 3 bases and J 4 bases, with 13 bases left between them. The CDR3 has 15 amino acids. Looked up from germline, CDR1 is LNHDA and CDR2 is SQIVND (reference sequence). The CDR3 DNA is TGTGCCAGTAGTATTACGACTAATCTTTACAATGAGCAGTTCTTC. This encodes CASSITTNLYNEQFF.

This chain uses TRBV30 with TRBJ2-7, with D possibly matching TRBD2 (6 bases). Germline lookup yields CDR1 GTSNPN and CDR2 SVGIG (reference sequence). The V end lost 0 bases, the J end lost 2 bases, and 14 bases lay between the germline ends. This CDR3 contains 15 residues. The CDR3 DNA sequence: TGTGCCTGGAGTGTATACGGGAGCGGTACCTACGAGCAGTACTTC. This encodes CAWSVYGSGTYEQYF.

This clonotype was observed at least ten times. The chain has TRBV7-6 and TRBJ1-1, with D hard to call. The V gene's germline CDR1 is SGHVS and CDR2 FNYEAQ. Trimming removed 5 bases from V and 0 bases from J, with 10 bases in between. The CDR3 sequence is 14 residues long. CDR3 region: CASSITTMNTEAFF. The CDR3 nucleotides are TGTGCCAGCAGCATTACAACTATGAACACTGAAGCTTTCTTT.

This clonotype has ten or more counts. This chain uses TRBV10-3 with TRBJ1-2, with D perhaps matching TRBD1 (5 bases). With 3 bases removed from V and 4 bases from J, the gap between germline ends came to 6 bases. CDR1 and CDR2 (germline): ENHRY, SYGVKD. There are 12 residues in the CDR3. CDR3 in DNA: TGTGCCATCAGTGACCAGGGCTATGGCTACACCTTC. It yields the protein CAISDQGYGYTF.

The rearrangement joins TRBV20-1 to TRBJ2-7, with D perhaps assigned TRBD1 or TRBD2 (5 bases each). CDR1 and CDR2 (germline): DFQATT, SNEGSKA (reference sequence). The germline V and J ends were trimmed by 5 bases and 1 base, with 15 bases remaining between them. The CDR3 totals 14 residues. The CDR3 region has the DNA TGCAGTGCTCATATAGGGACCCTTTCCTACGAGCAGTACTTC. This codes for CSAHIGTLSYEQYF.

This clonotype was picked up a small number of times. J is TRBJ1-2 and V is TRBV6-2 or TRBV6-3; no firm D call. Looked up from germline, CDR1 is MNHEY and CDR2 is SVGEGT. This CDR3 contains 13 residues. The V gene lost 7 bases and the J gene lost 0 bases, with 9 bases spanning the gap. CDR3 region: CASNPEANYGYTF. As DNA, the CDR3 is TGTGCCAGCAACCCAGAAGCTAACTATGGCTACACCTTC.

This clonotype was seen a few times. This chain uses TRBV6-4 with TRBJ2-7, with 10 positions matching TRBD1. The J call may be incorrect, as the DNA end agrees better with TRBJ2-1. This CDR3 is built from 14 residues. Germline V CDR1 and CDR2: MRHNA, SNTAGT. CDR3 loop: CASSLTGGVNEQFF. The CDR3 DNA reads as TGTGCCAGCAGCCTGACAGGGGGCGTCAATGAGCAGTTCTTC.

This clonotype has a count of ten or more. This chain uses TRBV9 with TRBJ2-7; D is uncertain. The CDR3 spans 14 residues. Germline-derived CDR1 and CDR2 are SGDLS and YYNGEE. V was trimmed by 0 bases and J by 1 base, leaving 8 bases between them. The CDR3 DNA is TGTGCCAGCAGCGTAGGGCCGGTTTCCTACGAGCAGTACTTC. It encodes CASSVGPVSYEQYF.

This clonotype was detected many times. J is TRBJ2-1 and V is TRBV25-1; 12 positions agree with TRBD1. With V trimmed by 6 bases and J by 8 bases, 8 bases remained unmatched. This CDR3 is built from 15 residues. Germline-derived CDR1 and CDR2 are MGHDK and SYGVNS. This chain's CDR3 is CASRGGGQGAHEQFF. The CDR3 bases are TGTGCCAGCAGGGGAGGGGGACAGGGGGCTCATGAGCAGTTCTTC.

Only a few counts were recorded for this clonotype. The chain couples TRBV30 to TRBJ1-3; D ambiguous. The CDR3 loop spans 12 amino acids. Looked up from germline, CDR1 is GTSNPN and CDR2 is SVGIG (reference sequence). The germline V and J ends were trimmed by 1 base and 3 bases, with 4 bases remaining between them. CDR3 in amino acids: CAWSAGGNTIYF. For the CDR3, the DNA is TGTGCCTGGAGTGCAGGTGGAAACACCATATATTTT. Based on the CDR3 plus reference TRBV30 and TRBJ1-3, the full variable domain is SQTIHQWPATLVQPVGSPLSLECTVEGTSNPNLYWYRQAAGRGLQLLFYSVGIGQISSEVPQNLSASRPQDRQFILSSKKLLLSDSGFYLCAWSAGGNTIYFGEGSWLTVV.

For this clonotype: One base away lies a much larger clone, so this may be a sequencing read error. J is TRBJ2-3 and V is TRBV7-9; D gene ambiguous. V shed 6 bases and J shed 3 bases, with 10 bases lying between them. The V gene's germline CDR1 is SEHNR and CDR2 FQNEAQ (reference sequence). This CDR3 region has 13 residues. In DNA form, the CDR3 reads TGTGCCAGCAGGGGAACACCAACAGATACGCAGTATTTT. This translates into CASRGTPTDTQYF.

In this sample, this clonotype turned up many times. This chain connects TRBV7-6 to TRBJ2-1; D gene ambiguous. The CDR3 totals 12 residues. Germline CDR1 SGHVS, CDR2 FNYEAQ. V dropped 0 bases and J dropped 10 bases, with 7 bases sitting between them. Here the CDR3 DNA reads TGTGCCAGCAGCTTAGCTGTACACGAGCAGTTCTTC. It specifies CASSLAVHEQFF.

The chain carries TRBV29-1 and TRBJ2-3; 11 bases are shared with TRBD1. Trimming took 7 bases from V and 4 from J; bases not matched to a gene: 1. The CDR3 runs to 12 residues. Germline lookup yields CDR1 SQVTM and CDR2 ANQGSEA. CDR3 protein: CSGGQGADTQYF. CDR3 DNA sequence: TGCAGCGGGGGACAGGGGGCAGATACGCAGTATTTT.

This clonotype was seen ten or more times. The chain employs TRBV19 and TRBJ1-1; D is undetermined. Germline V gene data show CDR1 as LNHDA and CDR2 as SQIVND (reference sequence). With 3 bases removed from V and 1 base from J, the gap between germline ends came to 3 bases. This CDR3 comprises 12 residues. The CDR3 loop is CASSIKNTEAFF. CDR3 DNA sequence: TGTGCCAGTAGTATTAAGAACACTGAAGCTTTCTTT.

The chain couples TRBV5-1 to TRBJ2-7; 11 bases are a match to TRBD1. The CDR3 consists of 15 residues. Germline assignment: CDR1 SGHRS and CDR2 YFSETQ. The trim removed 4 bases at V and 3 bases at J, leaving 6 bases unmatched. CDR3 nucleotide sequence: TGCGCCAGCAGCCAAAGGACAGGGGGCATCTACGAGCAGTACTTC. It codes for CASSQRTGGIYEQYF.

The rearrangement joins TRBV4-3 to TRBJ2-2; D gene unclear. The CDR3 consists of 16 residues. Trimming removed 0 bases from V and 1 base from J, with 9 bases in between. Germline loops: CDR1 LGHNA, CDR2 YSLEER. The CDR3 bases are TGCGCCAGCAGCCAAGATTGGTCGGGGAACACCGGGGAGCTGTTTTTT. It codes for CASSQDWSGNTGELFF.